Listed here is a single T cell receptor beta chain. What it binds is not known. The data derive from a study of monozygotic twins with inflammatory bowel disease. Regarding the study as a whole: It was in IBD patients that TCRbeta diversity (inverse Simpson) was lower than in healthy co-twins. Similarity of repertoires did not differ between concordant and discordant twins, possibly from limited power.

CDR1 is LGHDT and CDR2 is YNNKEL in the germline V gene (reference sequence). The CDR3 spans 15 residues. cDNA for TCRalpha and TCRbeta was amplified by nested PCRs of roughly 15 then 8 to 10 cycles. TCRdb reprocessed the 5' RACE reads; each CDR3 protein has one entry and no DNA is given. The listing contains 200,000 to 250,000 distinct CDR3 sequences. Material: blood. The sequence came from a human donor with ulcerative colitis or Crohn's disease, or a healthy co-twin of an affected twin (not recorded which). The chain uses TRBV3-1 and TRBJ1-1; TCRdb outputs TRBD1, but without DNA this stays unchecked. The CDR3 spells CASSRWDRANTEAFF.